The clone carrying this T cell receptor (beta chain) was seen at least ten times. Its cognate antigen is unknown. CDR3 length: 15 amino acids. From germline, CDR1 is LGHNA and CDR2 YSLEER. V lost 2 bases, J lost 0 bases, and 7 bases lay in between. This sample was included in a study of T-cell reconstitution after alpha-beta-depleted transplantation in children. Points from the study as a whole: Some patients owed their high day-60 TCRbeta diversity to surviving recipient T cells and thymic progenitors. Among T cells one year after transplant, newly produced cells accounted for most counts and diversity. Two months or so post-transplant, alpha-beta T cells reportedly derived from several hundred expanded graft clones.

The TCRbeta library incorporated unique molecular identifiers. TCRdb ran MiXCR on the PCR reads and lists one entry per CDR3 protein. The repertoire holds fewer than 350,000 distinct CDR3 sequences, with about 9.5% as singletons. Source: PBMCs, taken before TCRalphabeta/CD19-depleted stem cell transplant. This chain links TRBV4-3 with TRBJ1-4; D is undetermined. This receptor was identified in a boy younger than two with acute myeloid leukemia, due to receive a stem cell transplant. As DNA, the CDR3 is TGCGCCAGCAGCCAACCGGGAGCAACTAATGAAAAACTGTTTTTT. This translates into CASSQPGATNEKLFF.